The clone carrying this T cell receptor beta chain was observed a few times. The target antigen is unknown. These data come from a study of regulatory T cells in long-lasting Graves disease. The time point here: newly diagnosed GD, antithyroid drugs for less than 3 months. From PBMCs, RNA was extracted and then used to make the TCR library. Investigators prepared the TCR beta libraries by applying iRepertoire HTBI primers and Arm-PCR of CDR3 regions. How the authors handled the data: Across all samples, 62 TRBV segments and around 14 TRBJ segments were identified. TCRdb fed the multiplex PCR reads into MiXCR, producing one record per CDR3 protein. The authors' filters were not applied to this entry. The table has 450,000 to 600,000 distinct CDR3 sequences, roughly 13% seen once. The CDR3 loop spans 14 amino acids. The V gene's germline CDR1 is DFQATT and CDR2 SNEGSKA (reference sequence). V was pared by 5 bases and J by 2 bases, with 12 bases between.

Study-wide findings and caveats: Persistent disease favored TRBV28, TRBJ1-2 and TRBJ2-5.

The same data also went into a second study, on T cells in Graves' hyperthyroidism and ophthalmopathy. In that study: Expanded thyroid clonotypes (above 0.001) were mostly also found in blood.

V gene TRBV20-1 combines with J gene TRBJ2-2; D uncertain. The sample in question was peripheral blood mononuclear cells (PBMCs), obtained at new diagnosis, from a patient treated with antithyroid drugs. The sequence was collected from a man aged 25-45 years with Graves disease. CDR3 loop: CSAAYARNTGELFF. The DNA for the CDR3 is TGCAGTGCTGCTTACGCACGCAACACCGGGGAGCTGTTTTTT.